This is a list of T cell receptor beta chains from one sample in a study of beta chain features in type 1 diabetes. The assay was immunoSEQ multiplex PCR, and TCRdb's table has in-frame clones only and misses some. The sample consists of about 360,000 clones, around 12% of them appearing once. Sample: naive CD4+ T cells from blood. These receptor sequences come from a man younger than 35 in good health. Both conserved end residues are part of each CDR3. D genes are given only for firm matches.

cdr3_aa: CASSVQGSSDEQYF; d_call: -; v_call: TRBV9; j_call: TRBJ2-7
cdr3_aa: CASSQVKGKWNEQFF; d_call: -; v_call: TRBV14; j_call: TRBJ2-1
cdr3_aa: CASSYRRGMDIQYF; d_call: -; v_call: TRBV6-5; j_call: TRBJ2-4
cdr3_aa: CAWSRGVQGVEGYTF; d_call: -; v_call: TRBV30; j_call: TRBJ1-2
cdr3_aa: CASRLHREYTGELFF; d_call: -; v_call: TRBV2; j_call: TRBJ2-2
cdr3_aa: CASQPGGVNNQPQHF; d_call: -; v_call: TRBV5-4; j_call: TRBJ1-5
cdr3_aa: CASSYSRGSNQPQHF; d_call: -; v_call: TRBV6-6; j_call: TRBJ1-5
cdr3_aa: CSVTPTPLNTEAFF; d_call: -; v_call: TRBV29-1; j_call: TRBJ1-1
cdr3_aa: CASSARLRDRDTDTQYF; d_call: TRBD1; v_call: TRBV9; j_call: TRBJ2-3
cdr3_aa: CASSRLGVLDSTDTQYF; d_call: -; v_call: TRBV5-1; j_call: TRBJ2-3
cdr3_aa: CSVARGTNEKLFF; d_call: -; v_call: TRBV29-1; j_call: TRBJ1-4
cdr3_aa: CASTQGDRGYGYTF; d_call: TRBD1; v_call: TRBV28; j_call: TRBJ1-2
cdr3_aa: CASSDPGTQSYEQYF; d_call: -; v_call: TRBV19; j_call: TRBJ2-7
cdr3_aa: CASSLVLASHEQYF; d_call: -; v_call: TRBV7-8; j_call: TRBJ2-7
cdr3_aa: CASTDGGFETQYF; d_call: -; v_call: TRBV6-5; j_call: TRBJ2-5
cdr3_aa: CASSLPTSGRYEQYF; d_call: TRBD2; v_call: TRBV7-8; j_call: TRBJ2-7
cdr3_aa: CASSKAGEQYF; d_call: -; v_call: TRBV27; j_call: TRBJ2-7
cdr3_aa: CASSYSGTAVGEQYF; d_call: TRBD1; v_call: TRBV6-6; j_call: TRBJ2-7
cdr3_aa: CSVETTGTKNIQYF; d_call: -; v_call: TRBV29-1; j_call: TRBJ2-4
cdr3_aa: CASSTQGANLNYGYTF; d_call: TRBD1; v_call: TRBV5-4; j_call: TRBJ1-2
cdr3_aa: CAWSTGTVSYEQYF; d_call: TRBD1; v_call: TRBV30; j_call: TRBJ2-7
cdr3_aa: CASSLRRGTSGTQYF; d_call: TRBD2; v_call: TRBV7-2; j_call: TRBJ2-5
cdr3_aa: CSVHGVGSNEKLFF; d_call: -; v_call: TRBV29-1; j_call: TRBJ1-4
cdr3_aa: CASSLIGTGGNEQFF; d_call: TRBD1; v_call: TRBV5-6; j_call: TRBJ2-1
cdr3_aa: CASSFHQGRESPLHF; d_call: -; v_call: TRBV5-4; j_call: TRBJ1-6
cdr3_aa: CASSLASTDTQYF; d_call: -; v_call: TRBV7-9; j_call: TRBJ2-3
cdr3_aa: CASSNPYRGGQYF; d_call: TRBD1; v_call: TRBV28; j_call: TRBJ2-7
cdr3_aa: CARGQPGNTIYF; d_call: TRBD1; v_call: TRBV30; j_call: TRBJ1-3
cdr3_aa: CATSRNIDSSNQPQHF; d_call: -; v_call: TRBV15; j_call: TRBJ1-5
cdr3_aa: CASSLAGGLMNTEAFF; d_call: -; v_call: TRBV5-1; j_call: TRBJ1-1
cdr3_aa: CASSLAPGTGSYNEQFF; d_call: TRBD1; v_call: TRBV7-9; j_call: TRBJ2-1
cdr3_aa: CASSMRQGGNEKLFF; d_call: TRBD1; v_call: TRBV5-1; j_call: TRBJ1-4
cdr3_aa: CASSPNSNEQFF; d_call: -; v_call: TRBV5-4; j_call: TRBJ2-1
cdr3_aa: CASSSYSLGELFF; d_call: -; v_call: TRBV7-3; j_call: TRBJ2-2
cdr3_aa: CASSRELGSPLHF; d_call: -; v_call: TRBV11-2; j_call: TRBJ1-6
cdr3_aa: CATSREKRLSVEQFF; d_call: -; v_call: TRBV15; j_call: TRBJ2-1
cdr3_aa: CASTLNAIAGGNYNEQFF; d_call: TRBD2; v_call: TRBV4-2; j_call: TRBJ2-1
cdr3_aa: CASSPYREPNYGYTF; d_call: -; v_call: TRBV5-1; j_call: TRBJ1-2
cdr3_aa: CASSLSGQGRFAFF; d_call: TRBD1; v_call: TRBV7-2; j_call: TRBJ1-1
cdr3_aa: CASRVGSETQYF; d_call: -; v_call: TRBV28; j_call: TRBJ2-5
cdr3_aa: CASSVGGGRTKNIQYF; d_call: -; v_call: TRBV9; j_call: TRBJ2-4
cdr3_aa: CASRYYRGSSYEQYF; d_call: TRBD1; v_call: TRBV6-5; j_call: TRBJ2-7
cdr3_aa: CASSLWTGAGANVLTF; d_call: TRBD1; v_call: TRBV9; j_call: TRBJ2-6
cdr3_aa: CASSLGTVTDTQYF; d_call: -; v_call: TRBV13; j_call: TRBJ2-3
cdr3_aa: CASSQTSYEQYF; d_call: -; v_call: TRBV7-2; j_call: TRBJ2-7
cdr3_aa: CASRDQGASEFF; d_call: -; v_call: TRBV25-1; j_call: TRBJ2-1
cdr3_aa: CASSYFGQGMDGYTF; d_call: TRBD1; v_call: TRBV6-5; j_call: TRBJ1-2
cdr3_aa: CASSGGTFQETQYF; d_call: -; v_call: TRBV9; j_call: TRBJ2-5
cdr3_aa: CASSIDAGPDTQYF; d_call: -; v_call: TRBV19; j_call: TRBJ2-3
cdr3_aa: CASRAGLETPEQYF; d_call: -; v_call: TRBV7-2; j_call: TRBJ2-7
cdr3_aa: CASSLGTAEAFF; d_call: TRBD1; v_call: TRBV28; j_call: TRBJ1-1
cdr3_aa: CASSLERGRETQYF; d_call: TRBD1; v_call: TRBV5-1; j_call: TRBJ2-5
cdr3_aa: CASSSLAGVGNEQFF; d_call: TRBD2; v_call: TRBV7-3; j_call: TRBJ2-1